These 10 T cell receptor beta chains came from one sample sequenced in a study of T cell responses to AZD1222 COVID-19 vaccine. The table came from immunoSEQ multiplex PCR; TCRdb's copy has only in-frame clones and leaves some out. The sample yields roughly 42,000 clones, 88% seen once. Sample: peripheral blood, taken 28 days after the second dose of the MenACWY control vaccine. The receptors stem from an adult who received the MenACWY meningococcal vaccine as a control.

The chain combines TRBV4-1 with TRBJ1-4, with D unclear. The V end was cut by 6 bases, the J end by 0 bases, with 11 bases between. Looked up from germline, CDR1 is MGHRA and CDR2 is YSYEKL. The CDR3 totals 15 residues. The CDR3 DNA reads TGCGCCAGCAGGCGGACGGATGCAACTAATGAAAAACTGTTTTTT. Its translation is CASRRTDATNEKLFF.

The rearrangement links TRBV5-4 to TRBJ2-1; 8 nucleotides line up with TRBD2. There are 15 residues in the CDR3. The V gene's germline CDR1 is SGHNT and CDR2 YYREEE (reference sequence). With 0 bases clipped from V and 2 bases from J, the junction kept 1 base outside the gene matches. In DNA form, the CDR3 reads TGTGCCAGCAGCTTGGAACTAGCGGCCTACAATGAGCAGTTCTTC. It is translated as CASSLELAAYNEQFF.

Of note for this clone: Sequence at one end of the junction differs from germline and may be a read error. The chain combines TRBV7-9 with TRBJ1-3; a weak D match, TRBD1 (6 bases). CDR1 and CDR2 (germline): SEHNR, FQNEAQ (reference sequence). CDR3 length: 11 amino acids. CDR3 in DNA: TGCAACAACAGGGACGGAAACACCATATATTTT. Its translation is CNNRDGNTIYF.

This chain connects TRBV9 to TRBJ2-3; 9 bases align to TRBD2. The CDR3 totals 15 residues. V lost 3 bases, J lost 2 bases, and 4 bases stayed unmatched. Germline V lookup: CDR1 SGDLS, CDR2 YYNGEE. CDR3 sequence: CASSGRGGPTDTQYF. The CDR3 DNA follows: TGTGCCAGCAGCGGGCGGGGGGGACCCACAGATACGCAGTATTTT.

The CDR3 is CAWSKTIPGANVLTF. The CDR3 nucleotides are TGTGCCTGGAGTAAAACCATCCCTGGGGCCAACGTCCTGACTTTC. J is TRBJ2-6 and V is TRBV30; the D is unclear. CDR1 GTSNPN and CDR2 SVGIG come from the germline V gene (reference sequence). V was cut by 2 bases and J by 2 bases, with 10 bases left in between. The CDR3 extends over 15 amino acids. Based on the CDR3 plus reference TRBV30 and TRBJ2-6, the full variable domain is SQTIHQWPATLVQPVGSPLSLECTVEGTSNPNLYWYRQAAGRGLQLLFYSVGIGQISSEVPQNLSASRPQDRQFILSSKKLLLSDSGFYLCAWSKTIPGANVLTFGAGSRLTVL.

This clone was seen more than once but under ten times. The rearrangement joins TRBV4-1 to TRBJ2-1; D unclear. The germline gives CDR1 MGHRA, CDR2 YSYEKL. The V end was cut by 8 bases, the J end by 0 bases, with 14 bases between. The CDR3 sequence is 15 residues long. CDR3 nucleotides: TGCGCCAGCGCCCTCGGCAGCAGCTCCTACAATGAGCAGTTCTTC. It is translated as CASALGSSSYNEQFF.

The chain is built from TRBV5-1 and TRBJ2-1, with TRBD2 matching over 9 bases. The CDR3 runs 13 residues. The trim removed 5 bases at V and 15 bases at J, leaving 12 bases unmatched. Germline V lookup: CDR1 SGHRS, CDR2 YFSETQ. For the CDR3, the DNA is TGCGCCAGCAGTCAGGAAGCGGGAGCGGGAGGGTTCTTC. This encodes CASSQEAGAGGFF.

This clone was observed once. V usage is TRBV7-7 and J usage is TRBJ2-2; D assignment may be TRBD1 or TRBD2 (5 bases each). CDR1 and CDR2 from the germline V gene are SSHAT and FNYEAQ (reference sequence). The CDR3 length is 15 residues. The V gene lost 6 bases and the J gene lost 6 bases, with 17 bases spanning the gap. The CDR3 region has the DNA TGTGCCAGCAGTCCCGGGACCCCTGGGGCCGGGGAGCTGTTTTTT. Protein product: CASSPGTPGAGELFF.

This clone came up a few times. The chain has TRBV28 and TRBJ2-1; D might be TRBD1 or TRBD2, each matching 5 bases. Germline lookup yields CDR1 MDHEN and CDR2 SYDVKM. CDR3 length equals 15 residues. V was clipped by 4 bases and J by 4 bases, with 14 bases between them. The CDR3 reads CASSSYGGGYNEQFF. For the CDR3, the DNA is TGTGCCAGCAGTTCTTATGGTGGGGGATACAATGAGCAGTTCTTC.

The J gene is TRBJ1-5, the V gene TRBV5-4; tentative D call: TRBD1 (5 bases). Trimming took 4 bases from V and 0 from J, leaving 11 bases between them. Germline assignment: CDR1 SGHNT and CDR2 YYREEE (reference sequence). The CDR3 loop spans 15 amino acids. CDR3 nucleotides: TGTGCCAGCAGCCTGGGGGGAAATAGCAATCAGCCCCAGCATTTT. Translation gives CASSLGGNSNQPQHF.